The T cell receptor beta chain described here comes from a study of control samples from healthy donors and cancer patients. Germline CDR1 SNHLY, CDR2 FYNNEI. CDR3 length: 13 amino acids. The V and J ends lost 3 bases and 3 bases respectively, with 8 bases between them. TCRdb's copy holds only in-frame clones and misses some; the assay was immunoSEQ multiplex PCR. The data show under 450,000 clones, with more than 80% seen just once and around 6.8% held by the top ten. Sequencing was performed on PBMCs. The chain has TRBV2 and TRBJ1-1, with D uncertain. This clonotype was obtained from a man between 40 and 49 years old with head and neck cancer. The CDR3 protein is CASSDIADTEAFF. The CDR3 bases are TGTGCCAGCAGTGACATAGCGGACACTGAAGCTTTCTTT.